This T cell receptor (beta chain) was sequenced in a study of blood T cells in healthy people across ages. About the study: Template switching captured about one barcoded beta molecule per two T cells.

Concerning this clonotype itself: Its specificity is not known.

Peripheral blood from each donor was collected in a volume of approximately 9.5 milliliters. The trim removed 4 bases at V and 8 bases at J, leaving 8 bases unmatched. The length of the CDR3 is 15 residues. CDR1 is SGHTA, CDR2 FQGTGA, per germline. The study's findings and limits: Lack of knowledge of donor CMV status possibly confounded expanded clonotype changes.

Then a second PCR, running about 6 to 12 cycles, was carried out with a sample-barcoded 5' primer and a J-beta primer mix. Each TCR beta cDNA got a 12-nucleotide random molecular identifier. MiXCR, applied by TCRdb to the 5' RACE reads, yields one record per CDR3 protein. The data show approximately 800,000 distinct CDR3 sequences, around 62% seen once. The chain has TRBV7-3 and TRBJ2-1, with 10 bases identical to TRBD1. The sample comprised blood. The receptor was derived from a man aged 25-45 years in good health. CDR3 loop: CASSSSGQGNDEQFF. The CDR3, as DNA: TGTGCCAGCAGCTCATCGGGACAGGGGAACGATGAGCAGTTCTTC.